Listed below are T cell receptor beta chains from one sample, sequenced in a study of naive and memory T cell subsets. TCRdb redid the calling of the UMI-ligation and nested PCR reads with MiXCR, one entry per CDR3 protein. The sample yields approximately 140,000 distinct CDR3 sequences, over 20% seen once. Sequenced sample: naive CD4+ T cells from blood. These receptors all come from a human donor in good health. CDR3s include the opening cysteine and the closing phenylalanine or tryptophan. D genes are given only for firm matches. Only part of the rows carry a size: once, few, many, or a class if the clone is expanded.

CASRALQNMNTEAFF	TGTGCCAGCAGAGCCCTACAGAACATGAACACTGAAGCTTTCTTT	few	TRBJ1-1	.	TRBV6-1
CASSHLAGVSEQYF	TGTGCCAGCAGTCACCTAGCGGGAGTATCCGAGCAGTACTTC	few	TRBJ2-7	TRBD2	TRBV28
CSVVSLPRQGAYEQYF	TGCAGCGTTGTCTCCCTTCCCAGACAGGGTGCGTACGAGCAGTACTTC	many	TRBJ2-7	TRBD1	TRBV29-1
CSVTGSFTEAFF	TGCAGCGTTACAGGGAGTTTCACTGAAGCTTTCTTT	.	TRBJ1-1	.	TRBV29-1
CASKRLAELNEQFF	TGCGCCAGCAAACGGCTAGCGGAGCTAAATGAGCAGTTCTTC	few	TRBJ2-1	TRBD2	TRBV5-1
CSVEDSVVYEQYF	TGCAGCGTTGAAGATTCAGTTGTCTACGAGCAGTACTTC	.	TRBJ2-7	.	TRBV29-1
CSAAGTGVNYEQYF	TGCAGTGCTGCCGGGACAGGGGTAAACTACGAGCAGTACTTC	.	TRBJ2-7	TRBD1	TRBV20-1
CSVAKQGYNEQFF	TGCAGTGTTGCAAAACAGGGATACAATGAGCAGTTCTTC	.	TRBJ2-1	.	TRBV20-1
CSVEENGYEQYF	TGCAGCGTGGAGGAGAATGGGTACGAGCAGTACTTC	.	TRBJ2-7	.	TRBV29-1
CASSLKEKLFF	TGTGCCAGCAGCTTGAAGGAAAAACTGTTTTTT	.	TRBJ1-4	.	TRBV7-9
CASSRTGGADEKLFF	TGTGCCAGCAGCCGGACAGGGGGCGCGGATGAAAAACTGTTTTTT	.	TRBJ1-4	TRBD1	TRBV7-9
CASTLGQRATNEKLFF	TGTGCCAGCACCTTAGGACAGCGCGCAACTAATGAAAAACTGTTTTTT	.	TRBJ1-4	.	TRBV28
CASLVGTNTEAFF	TGTGCCAGCCTCGTAGGGACGAACACTGAAGCTTTCTTT	.	TRBJ1-1	.	TRBV7-2
CASTLGGLDGSTDTQYF	TGTGCCAGCACCCTGGGGGGACTAGATGGTAGCACAGATACGCAGTATTTT	.	TRBJ2-3	TRBD2	TRBV6-6
CASSQEEATGVWEQYF	TGCGCCAGCAGCCAAGAAGAGGCGACAGGCGTTTGGGAGCAGTACTTC	.	TRBJ2-7	.	TRBV4-1
CASSLGLGYAFF	TGTGCCAGCAGCTTAGGGCTTGGGTACGCTTTCTTT	.	TRBJ1-1	.	TRBV7-2
CASSLNRLEEQYF	TGCGCCAGCAGCTTGAACCGTCTTGAAGAGCAGTACTTC	few	TRBJ2-7	.	TRBV5-1
CASSVGQGQETQYF	TGTGCCAGCAGCGTAGGACAGGGCCAAGAGACCCAGTACTTC	many	TRBJ2-5	TRBD1	TRBV9
CATSRGGTAAGYTF	TGTGCCACCAGCAGAGGCGGAACAGCTGCTGGCTACACCTTC	once	TRBJ1-2	.	TRBV15
CASSSTSGSFNEQFF	TGCGCCAGCAGCTCGACTAGCGGGAGTTTTAATGAGCAGTTCTTC	few	TRBJ2-1	TRBD2	TRBV5-1
CASSYRSGDQPQHF	TGTGCCAGCAGTTACAGGTCAGGGGATCAGCCCCAGCATTTT	.	TRBJ1-5	.	TRBV6-5
CASTTRTYEQYF	TGTGCCAGCACAACTCGGACCTACGAGCAGTACTTC	few	TRBJ2-7	.	TRBV6-5
CASSESGYYNEQFF	TGTGCCAGCAGTGAATCCGGGTACTACAATGAGCAGTTCTTC	many	TRBJ2-1	.	TRBV6-1
CSASRWPTNTGELFF	TGCAGTGCTAGTCGTTGGCCGACGAACACCGGGGAGCTGTTTTTT	many	TRBJ2-2	.	TRBV20-1
CASRELAGTSNEQFF	TGTGCCAGCAGGGAACTAGCGGGAACTTCTAATGAGCAGTTCTTC	many	TRBJ2-1	TRBD2	TRBV6-5
CASSYSRGTAKNIQYF	TGTGCCAGCAGTTACTCGAGGGGCACCGCCAAAAACATTCAGTACTTC	.	TRBJ2-4	.	TRBV6-5
CASSWDRGSSSYNEQFF	TGTGCCAGCAGTTGGGACAGGGGGTCGAGCTCCTACAATGAGCAGTTCTTC	many	TRBJ2-1	TRBD1	TRBV13
CSVRDRSTDTQYF	TGCAGCGTCCGGGACAGAAGCACAGATACGCAGTATTTT	.	TRBJ2-3	TRBD1	TRBV29-1
CASITRVLALSSYNEQFF	TGTGCCAGCATCACAAGAGTCTTAGCGCTCAGCTCCTACAATGAGCAGTTCTTC	.	TRBJ2-1	.	TRBV6-5
CATSRARANQPQHF	TGTGCCACCAGCAGAGCTAGGGCGAATCAGCCCCAGCATTTT	few	TRBJ1-5	.	TRBV15
CASSRIKGNTEAFF	TGTGCCAGCAGTCGAATAAAAGGAAACACTGAAGCTTTCTTT	few	TRBJ1-1	.	TRBV27
CAISDYSSGKGNEQFF	TGTGCCATCAGTGATTACTCAAGCGGGAAGGGCAATGAGCAGTTCTTC	many	TRBJ2-1	TRBD2	TRBV10-3
CASSLGQGYTEAFF	TGTGCCAGCAGCTTGGGACAGGGCTACACTGAAGCTTTCTTT	.	TRBJ1-1	TRBD1	TRBV5-6
CSVSGLAGGRYSYNEQFF	TGCAGCGTTTCGGGACTAGCGGGAGGAAGATACTCCTACAATGAGCAGTTCTTC	.	TRBJ2-1	TRBD2	TRBV29-1
CASRLSSYNSPLHF	TGTGCCAGTAGGCTTAGCTCCTATAATTCACCCCTCCACTTT	many	TRBJ1-6	.	TRBV19
CASSLSTGDYEQYF	TGTGCCAGCAGCCTTAGTACAGGGGACTACGAGCAGTACTTC	few	TRBJ2-7	TRBD1	TRBV7-9
CASSPTGALSYNEQFF	TGTGCCAGCAGCCCGACAGGGGCCCTTTCCTACAATGAGCAGTTCTTC	.	TRBJ2-1	TRBD1	TRBV28
CAWSDHRGENQPQHF	TGTGCCTGGAGTGACCACAGGGGGGAAAATCAGCCCCAGCATTTT	.	TRBJ1-5	TRBD1	TRBV30
CASSIGRTNYEAFF	TGTGCCAGTAGTATCGGCAGAACGAATTACGAAGCTTTCTTT	.	TRBJ1-1	.	TRBV19
CASSTIAGGPTGELFF	TGTGCCAGCAGTACTATAGCGGGAGGGCCTACCGGGGAGCTGTTTTTT	.	TRBJ2-2	TRBD2	TRBV6-2/TRBV6-3